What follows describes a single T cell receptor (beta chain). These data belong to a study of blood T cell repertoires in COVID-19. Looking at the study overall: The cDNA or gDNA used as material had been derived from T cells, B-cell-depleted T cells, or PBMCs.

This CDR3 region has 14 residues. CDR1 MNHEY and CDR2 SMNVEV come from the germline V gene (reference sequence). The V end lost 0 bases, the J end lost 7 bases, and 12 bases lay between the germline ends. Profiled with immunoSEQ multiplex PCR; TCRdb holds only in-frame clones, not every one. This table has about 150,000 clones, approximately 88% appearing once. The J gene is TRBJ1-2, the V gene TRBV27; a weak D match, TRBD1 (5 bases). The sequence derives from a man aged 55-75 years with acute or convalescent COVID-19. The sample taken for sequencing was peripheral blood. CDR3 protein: CASSLSIGVGGYTF. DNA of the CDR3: TGTGCCAGCAGTTTATCGATAGGGGTGGGTGGCTACACCTTC.